This T cell receptor (beta chain) originates from a study of control samples from healthy donors and cancer patients (dated by TCRdb to about 2020). Library generation was performed with the immunoSEQ multiplex PCR assay. TCRdb holds this immuneACCESS table with in-frame rearrangements only. Some clones are missing; in checked studies, unresolved V genes explain under half, and the rest has no known cause. The table for this sample lists 100,000 or so clones; more than 85% of them were counted only once. The ten largest clones take up roughly 7.7% of the sample. Remarks on this clone: This receptor's antigen is unknown. Per-nucleotide qualities are absent, and no much larger clonotype sits a single base away.

CDR1 and CDR2, looked up from the germline V gene, are SNHLY and FYNNEI. Germline trimming amounts to 6 bases on V and 0 bases on J, with 11 as the count of junction bases outside the gene matches. The CDR3 holds 17 amino acids from the cysteine to the phenylalanine. Only the CDR3 portion is preserved as DNA: 51 bases, with reading frame beginning at the first base. The receptor chain draws on TRBV2 and TRBJ2-1; 7 of the junction bases match TRBD2. Sequencing was done on a sample of blood. This sequence originates from a man aged 25 to 40 in good health. The nucleotide sequence is TGTGCCAGCAGACCCAGCTCGGGGGGTTACTCCTACAATGAGCAGTTCTTC. This yields the protein CASRPSSGGYSYNEQFF. The CDR3, completed at both ends by the reference TRBV2 and TRBJ2-1 genes, gives the full variable domain EPEVTQTPSHQVTQMGQEVILRCVPISNHLYFYWYRQILGQKVEFLVSFYNNEISEKSEIFDDQFSVERPDGSNFTLKIRSTKLEDSAMYFCASRPSSGGYSYNEQFFGPGTRLTVL.